This T cell receptor (beta chain) is drawn from a study of chemoradiotherapy in HPV16-positive cancers (dated by TCRdb to the early 2020s). A note on the overall study: Functional T-cell assays on cells from two HPV16-positive patients defined candidate HPV-specific T-cell clones and common TCR motifs. The study set out to ask whether T-cell immunity against the HPV oncoproteins E6 and E7 changes over the course of chemoradiotherapy and whether that immunity affects survival. The candidate HPV-specific TCRs and motifs were subsequently tracked in TCR repertoires obtained from roughly 90 patients with HPV-related cancers.

Overall study results and their limits: The functional definition of HPV-specific T cells came from only two HPV16-positive patients, and the survival association was reported for HPV16-positive patients. Expansion of candidate HPV-specific clones and E7-related TCR motifs was observed in the tumor microenvironment during treatment, whereas no such expansion was observed for non-HPV-specific T cells. Improved recurrence-free survival in HPV16-positive patients was associated with expansion of HPV-responsive T cells during chemoradiotherapy.

This clone was observed a handful of times. Its antigen has not been determined. No much larger clonotype is one base removed from it; base qualities were not supplied. The CDR3, cysteine through phenylalanine, is 11 amino acids long. The entry retains the CDR3 DNA only, 33 bases that are in frame from base 1. CDR1 and CDR2 are read off the germline V gene as ENHRY and SYGVKD. V sheds 6 bases and J sheds 3 bases, leaving 5 bases between their ends. The library was obtained by the immunoSEQ multiplex PCR assay. Entries here come from immuneACCESS through TCRdb and include only in-frame sequences with V and J called. Some clones fail to appear in such tables; in the studies checked, an unresolved V gene covers under half of the shortfall, and the cause of the remainder is unknown. For this sample there are about 5,500 clones; about four fifths appear just once. The biggest ten clones account for under 20% of the sample.

Because repertoires were sampled repeatedly during chemoradiotherapy, clonal expansion in the tumor microenvironment could be followed. The sequence derives from a human donor with HPV-associated anogenital cancer. This sequence uses TRBV10-3 and TRBJ1-1, with the D segment identity uncertain. Sampling was done from a patient who underwent chemoradiotherapy. The nucleotide sequence reads as follows: TGTGCCATCAGAGGAGACACTGAAGCTTTCTTT. Its protein is CAIRGDTEAFF.